This TCR beta chain was captured by sequencing in a study of cytomegalovirus exposure and HLA in healthy donors. This clone appeared a single time. The antigen remains undetermined. Notes on the study in general: A later look showed TCR association rates differing by HLA locus, highest for DRB1 and lowest for HLA-C. The authors later linked a missense DCLRE1C variant to TCR beta V- and J-gene trimming.

PCR used 60 Vbeta primers and 13 Jbeta primers. Assay: immunoSEQ multiplex PCR; the TCRdb copy retains only in-frame clones and omits some. This table has over 95,000 clones, around 77% appearing once. V trimming: 5 bases; J trimming: 0 bases; junction bases outside the gene matches: 5. The CDR3 loop spans 16 amino acids. Germline CDR1 LGHNA, CDR2 YSLEER. This receptor was taken from a female donor in good health and CMV-seronegative. The chain employs TRBV4-3 and TRBJ2-3, with 10 bases fitting TRBD2. The sequenced sample consisted of PBMCs. The CDR3 region is CASSKQTSGSTDTQYF. The CDR3 DNA reads TGCGCCAGCAGCAAACAGACTAGCGGGAGCACAGATACGCAGTATTTT.